This T cell receptor beta chain was observed in a study of T-cell memory formation after mild COVID-19 (dated by TCRdb to the early 2020s). In the study overall: TCR sequence clusters from the two donors were largely donor specific. In two donors, T-cell clones that expanded and contracted after mild COVID-19 were followed by sequencing TCRalpha and TCRbeta repertoires longitudinally. The cohort comprised two young, previously healthy adult volunteers, one female and one male. The full study reports these points: Contracting CD4+ clones turned up mainly in the CM and EM memory subsets, whereas EMRA was where CD8+ clones were enriched. Some responding clones were detected in pre-infection memory, which suggested that pre-existing cross-reactive memory T cells had joined the SARS-CoV-2 response. SARS-CoV-2 specificity of the second-wave clones peaking on day 37 was not confirmed. The study included only a couple of mild cases, and larger cohorts that include severe cases with pre-infection samples were judged to be necessary. Clones that contracted from day 15 to 85 showed balanced CD4/CD8 phenotypes, whereas a second wave of clones that expanded from day 15 to 37 leaned towards CD4+.

V lost 1 base and J lost 3 bases; the stretch between them is 10 bases long. The CDR3 runs 15 amino acids, cysteine and phenylalanine included. Of all the DNA, just the CDR3 is kept, 45 bases in frame from base 1. Via the germline V gene, CDR1 is KGHSH and CDR2 LQKENI. PBMCs were isolated by Ficoll-Paque density gradient centrifugation. In its sample, this clonotype was seen a few times. The antigen this receptor binds is unknown. No base-level quality is on record; no much larger clone is a single base apart. Sequencing instrument: Illumina NovaSeq 6000. Using 5'RACE with constant-segment primers, TCRalpha and TCRbeta cDNA libraries were constructed, with sample barcodes and unique molecular identifiers added in the process. Trizol reagent was used to extract RNA from every sample. The libraries were amplified in two PCR steps, and the second step added a second sample barcode and Illumina TruSeq adapters. Sequencing of libraries was performed on an Illumina NovaSeq with 2 x 150 bp paired-end reads. The published analysis was carried out like this. The reads were demultiplexed and collapsed into UMI-guided consensus sequences using migec v1.2.7. Using mixcr v2.1.11, the UMI consensuses were aligned to TRA and TRB V and J templates and assembled into clonotypes. A clonotype was counted as expanded or contracted only when both edgeR and NoisET called the clonotype significant, with the noise models trained on biological replicates. For edgeR calls, the thresholds were a false discovery rate-adjusted p below 0.01 and a log2 fold-change of 1. As an exploratory analysis of dynamics, PCA with hierarchical clustering was applied to max-normalized trajectories of the 1000 most abundant clonotypes. The CD4 or CD8 phenotype of responding clones was assigned using the separately sequenced CD4+ and CD8+ repertoires. TCRdb ran its own pipeline on the public reads, namely fastp trimming at Q25 and MiXCR clone calling, and kept in-frame beta chains. Records with the same CDR3 protein are collapsed into one entry carrying the most frequent genes and DNA. These V and J calls rely on TCRdb rather than the paper's analysis. The sample yields approximately 250,000 distinct CDR3 sequences; 15% to 17% were counted once. The top ten clones comprise 2.1% of the sample.

The sequencing sample was made of PBMCs or a T cell subset sorted from them (not recorded which). The origin of this receptor is an adult woman who had mild COVID-19 (a few samples of this study predate the infection). The sample titles of this study are shuffled in the database, so cell type and time point are left out; the donor was told from shared clones. The chain is assembled from TRBV18 and TRBJ1-5; too little of a D gene remains to name it. The DNA is as follows: TGTGCCAGCTCACCACGGGCCGGATTCAATCAGCCCCAGCATTTT. Translated, this gives CASSPRAGFNQPQHF.